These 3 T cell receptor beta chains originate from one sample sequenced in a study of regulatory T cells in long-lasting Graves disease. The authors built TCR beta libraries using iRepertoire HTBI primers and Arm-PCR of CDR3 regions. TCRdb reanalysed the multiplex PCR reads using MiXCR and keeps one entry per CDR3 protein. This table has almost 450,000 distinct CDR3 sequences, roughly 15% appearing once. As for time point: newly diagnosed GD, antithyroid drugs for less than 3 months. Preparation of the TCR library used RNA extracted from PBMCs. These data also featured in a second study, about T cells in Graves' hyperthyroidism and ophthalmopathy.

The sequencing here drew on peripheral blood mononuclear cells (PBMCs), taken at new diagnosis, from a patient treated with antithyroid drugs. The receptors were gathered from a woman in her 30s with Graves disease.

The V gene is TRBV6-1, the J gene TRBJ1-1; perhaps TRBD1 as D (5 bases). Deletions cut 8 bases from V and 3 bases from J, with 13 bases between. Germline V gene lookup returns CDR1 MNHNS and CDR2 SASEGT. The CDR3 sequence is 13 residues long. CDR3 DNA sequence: TGTGCCAGCTTAGGCAGGGATGACACTGAAGCTTTCTTT. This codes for CASLGRDDTEAFF.

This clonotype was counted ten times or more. This CDR3 reads CASSYPNPGQGANEQFF. Here the CDR3 DNA reads TGTGCCAGCAGTTACCCGAATCCGGGACAGGGGGCAAATGAGCAGTTCTTC. V usage is TRBV6-2 or TRBV6-3 and J usage is TRBJ2-1; 12 positions match TRBD1. Trimming cost V 2 bases and J 7 bases; bases outside gene matches: 9. Germline CDR1 reads MNHEY; CDR2 reads SVGEGT. The CDR3 length is 17 residues.

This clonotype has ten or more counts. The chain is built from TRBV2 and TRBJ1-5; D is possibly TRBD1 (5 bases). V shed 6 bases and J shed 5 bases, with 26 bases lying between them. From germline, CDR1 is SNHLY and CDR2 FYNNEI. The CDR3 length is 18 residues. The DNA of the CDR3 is TGTGCCAGCAGCCCGCTTTGGCAGGGCAGTGAGGTGGATCAGCCCCAGCATTTT. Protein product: CASSPLWQGSEVDQPQHF.